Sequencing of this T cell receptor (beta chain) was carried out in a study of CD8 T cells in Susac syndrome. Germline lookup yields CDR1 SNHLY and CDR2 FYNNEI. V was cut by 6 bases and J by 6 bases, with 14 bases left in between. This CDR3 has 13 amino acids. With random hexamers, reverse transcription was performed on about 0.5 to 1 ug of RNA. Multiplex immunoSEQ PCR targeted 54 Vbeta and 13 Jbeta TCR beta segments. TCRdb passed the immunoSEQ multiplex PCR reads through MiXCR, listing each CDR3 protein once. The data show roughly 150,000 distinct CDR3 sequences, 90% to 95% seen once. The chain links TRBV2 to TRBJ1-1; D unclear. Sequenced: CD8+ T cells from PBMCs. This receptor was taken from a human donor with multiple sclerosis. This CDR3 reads CASRNRDNAEAFF. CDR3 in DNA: TGTGCCAGCAGAAATAGGGATAATGCTGAAGCTTTCTTT.